This is a list of T cell receptor beta chains from one sample in a study of blood T cell repertoires in COVID-19. Only in-frame clones appear in the TCRdb table, and some are missing; sequencing was by immunoSEQ multiplex PCR. This repertoire shows nearly 80,000 clones, approximately 92% found once; its top ten account for 0.77%. Material: peripheral blood. These receptors were taken from a woman at least 80 years old with acute or convalescent COVID-19. The CDR3 runs from the conserved cysteine through the conserved F or W. The order of the fields is J gene, clone size, V gene, CDR3 length, D gene, CDR3 protein, CDR3 DNA. A D gene is named only where the DNA matches it firmly. Clone sizes are given selectively: once, few, many, or a class where the clone is expanded.

J: TRBJ2-7; size: NA; V: TRBV6-5; length: 15; D: TRBD2; CDR3: CASSYGLTSGDQQYF; DNA: TGTGCCAGCAGTTACGGTTTAACTAGCGGGGACCAGCAGTACTTC
J: TRBJ2-1; size: NA; V: TRBV7-3; length: 14; D: TRBD2; CDR3: CASSLRGGSNEQFF; DNA: TGTGCCAGCAGCTTACGGGGGGGAAGCAATGAGCAGTTCTTC
J: TRBJ1-5; size: NA; V: TRBV24-1; length: 14; D: NA; CDR3: CATSAVSVNQPQHF; DNA: TGTGCCACCAGTGCGGTGTCGGTTAATCAGCCCCAGCATTTT
J: TRBJ1-2; size: once; V: TRBV3-1/TRBV3-2; length: 9; D: NA; CDR3: CASSPPQTF; DNA: TGTGCCAGCAGCCCCCCACAAACCTTC
J: TRBJ1-1; size: NA; V: TRBV3-1/TRBV3-2; length: 14; D: NA; CDR3: CASSQGRGGTEAFF; DNA: TGTGCCAGCAGCCAAGGCCGGGGGGGCACTGAAGCTTTCTTT
J: TRBJ2-1; size: NA; V: TRBV5-1; length: 13; D: NA; CDR3: CASSLAGVYEQFF; DNA: TGCGCCAGCAGCTTGGCAGGGGTTTATGAGCAGTTCTTC
J: TRBJ1-2; size: NA; V: TRBV16; length: 15; D: NA; CDR3: CASSQSPGSNNGYTF; DNA: TGTGCCAGCAGCCAATCGCCGGGGTCGAACAATGGCTACACCTTC
J: TRBJ1-2; size: NA; V: TRBV5-4; length: 14; D: NA; CDR3: CASSLLEQTNGYTF; DNA: TGTGCCAGCAGCTTGTTAGAACAAACTAATGGCTACACCTTC
J: TRBJ2-7; size: NA; V: TRBV4-2; length: 15; D: NA; CDR3: CASSTQGWSSYEQYF; DNA: TGTGCCAGCAGCACCCAGGGATGGAGCTCCTACGAGCAGTACTTC
J: TRBJ2-7; size: once; V: TRBV19; length: 13; D: NA; CDR3: CASSIVPPYEQYF; DNA: TGTGCCAGTAGTATAGTTCCTCCCTACGAGCAGTACTTC
J: TRBJ1-1; size: NA; V: TRBV5-1; length: 14; D: NA; CDR3: CASSTLTDSTEAFF; DNA: TGCGCCAGCAGCACCCTCACAGATTCTACTGAAGCTTTCTTT
J: TRBJ2-7; size: NA; V: TRBV19; length: 14; D: TRBD1; CDR3: CASSKDRGAKEQYF; DNA: TGTGCCAGTAGTAAAGACAGGGGAGCTAAAGAGCAGTACTTC
J: TRBJ2-3; size: NA; V: TRBV9; length: 17; D: TRBD2; CDR3: CASSVDSGGAGTDTQYF; DNA: TGTGCCAGCAGCGTAGATAGCGGGGGGGCTGGCACAGATACGCAGTATTTT
J: TRBJ2-3; size: NA; V: TRBV28; length: 17; D: TRBD1; CDR3: CASSSGTGWGFTDTQYF; DNA: TGTGCCAGCAGTTCCGGGACAGGCTGGGGATTTACAGATACGCAGTATTTT
J: TRBJ1-6; size: NA; V: TRBV5-5; length: 14; D: NA; CDR3: CASSLSAFDSPLHF; DNA: TGTGCCAGCAGCTTGAGCGCTTTCGATTCACCCCTCCACTTT